These 32 T cell receptor beta chains originate from one sample sequenced in a study of cytomegalovirus exposure and HLA in healthy donors. Repertoires were generated with immunoSEQ multiplex PCR, while TCRdb's copy carries only in-frame clones and drops some. The sample shows 150,000 to 250,000 clones, 84% of them seen only once. Sequencing input: PBMCs. The source is a woman in her twenties or thirties in good health and CMV-seropositive.

The J gene is TRBJ2-2, the V gene TRBV7-9; D is undetermined. CDR3 length: 13 amino acids. The V gene's germline CDR1 is SEHNR and CDR2 FQNEAQ (reference sequence). Deletions cut 0 bases from V and 6 bases from J, with 5 bases between. CDR3 amino acids: CASSLASSGELFF. The CDR3 nucleotides read TGTGCCAGCAGCTTAGCTAGTTCCGGGGAGCTGTTTTTT.

This chain links TRBV2 with TRBJ2-1, with 9 bases that match TRBD2. The CDR3 runs 12 residues. After removal of 6 bases from V and 12 bases from J, the junction contained 6 bases not matched to a gene. Germline V gene lookup returns CDR1 SNHLY and CDR2 FYNNEI. The CDR3 nucleotides read TGTGCCAGCAGAGCCGGACTAGCGCTGCAGTTCTTC. Residues: CASRAGLALQFF.

The chain is built from TRBV28 and TRBJ2-1; no reliable D call. The V end lost 6 bases, the J end lost 7 bases, and 13 bases lay between the germline ends. The CDR3 covers 13 residues. The germline V gene has CDR1 MDHEN and CDR2 SYDVKM. In nucleotides, the CDR3 is TGTGCCAGCAGCCAAGGAGACCAGAATGAGCAGTTCTTC. It yields the protein CASSQGDQNEQFF.

V gene TRBV25-1 combines with J gene TRBJ2-1; D remains ambiguous. Between the trimmed V and J ends, which lost 1 base and 4 bases, there was a span of 8 bases. Germline V CDR1 and CDR2: MGHDK, SYGVNS. The CDR3 spans 14 residues. Here the CDR3 DNA reads TGTGCCAGCAGTGAATTCCCCCGGTACAATGAGCAGTTCTTC. Amino acids: CASSEFPRYNEQFF.

The gene calls are TRBV27 and TRBJ2-2, with D possibly matching TRBD1 (6 bases). V lost 4 bases, J lost 0 bases, and 15 bases lay in between. The CDR3 covers 17 residues. Germline V lookup: CDR1 MNHEY, CDR2 SMNVEV (reference sequence). CDR3 in DNA: TGTGCCAGCAGTTCCCATCCCGGGACAACGAACACCGGGGAGCTGTTTTTT. Protein: CASSSHPGTTNTGELFF.

V is TRBV11-2 and J is TRBJ1-2; possible D gene TRBD1, 5 bases. The CDR3 sequence is 13 residues long. Looked up from germline, CDR1 is SGHAT and CDR2 is FQNNGV. Deletions cut 3 bases from V and 1 base from J, with 6 bases between. The CDR3 is CASSFDSNYGYTF. The CDR3 bases are TGTGCCAGCAGCTTCGACAGTAACTATGGCTACACCTTC.

Worth noting for this clone: With a much larger clone just one base away, this may be a read error. J is TRBJ2-2 and V is TRBV9; 7 nucleotides agree with TRBD1. CDR3 length: 15 amino acids. The V and J ends lost 0 bases and 1 base, in that order; junction bases with no gene match: 0. From germline, CDR1 is SGDLS and CDR2 YYNGEE. The CDR3: CASSVGQGNTGELFF. The DNA for the CDR3 is TGTGCCAGCAGCGTAGGACAGGGGAACACCGGGGAGCTGTTTTTT.

This chain joins TRBV6-5 and TRBJ1-2; D not certain. Trimming removed 1 base at V and 3 bases at J, with 12 bases between. CDR3 length: 15 amino acids. Germline CDR1 MNHEY, CDR2 SVGAGI. CDR3 protein: CASSYLGYGDYGYTF. Written as DNA, the CDR3 is TGTGCCAGCAGTTACTTAGGTTACGGGGACTATGGCTACACCTTC.

V and J are TRBV29-1 and TRBJ1-5, with 9 bases that match TRBD1. The CDR3 covers 12 residues. The germline gives CDR1 SQVTM, CDR2 ANQGSEA. V shed 6 bases and J 7 bases; nucleotides not matched to a gene: 4. The CDR3 region has the DNA TGCAGCGTCCGACAGGGGGAACAGCCCCAGCATTTT. Translation gives CSVRQGEQPQHF.

The V gene is TRBV5-4, the J gene TRBJ2-3; 9 bases fit TRBD2. Germline trimming cut 4 bases from V and 5 bases from J; bases unmatched to any gene: 8. Germline V CDR1 and CDR2: SGHNT, YYREEE (reference sequence). The CDR3 has 15 amino acids. CDR3 nucleotides: TGTGCCAGCAGCGCGATAGCGGGGGAGGGAGATACGCAGTATTTT. Translated: CASSAIAGEGDTQYF.

The chain joins TRBV7-6 to TRBJ1-1; TRBD1 aligns across 8 bases. Germline-derived CDR1 and CDR2 are SGHVS and FNYEAQ. Trimming removed 2 bases from V and 6 bases from J; junction bases left unmatched: 8. The CDR3 has 15 amino acids. CDR3 nucleotides: TGTGCCAGCAGCTTAAGGACAGGGTTGATCGCTGAAGCTTTCTTT. Its translation: CASSLRTGLIAEAFF.

This clone was observed a few times. V is TRBV10-1 and J is TRBJ2-1; the D gene is possibly TRBD1 (5 bases). This CDR3 is 13 amino acids long. Germline CDR1 is WNHNN and CDR2 is SYGVQD (reference sequence). V was shortened by 0 bases and J by 12 bases, with 12 bases between the two germline ends. CDR3 amino acids: CASSESGVSWQFF. The CDR3 DNA follows: TGCGCCAGCAGTGAGTCAGGGGTGAGCTGGCAGTTCTTC.

J is TRBJ2-7 and V is TRBV27; perhaps TRBD1 as D (5 bases). The CDR3 contains 15 residues. Germline lookup yields CDR1 MNHEY and CDR2 SMNVEV (reference sequence). V was clipped by 8 bases and J by 3 bases, with 20 bases between them. The CDR3: CASGFSLYRSYEQYF. The CDR3 DNA follows: TGTGCCAGCGGATTCAGTTTATACAGGAGCTACGAGCAGTACTTC.

The V and J genes are TRBV28 and TRBJ1-5; no reliable D call. CDR1 is MDHEN and CDR2 is SYDVKM in the germline V gene. V dropped 5 bases and J dropped 2 bases, with 16 bases sitting between them. The CDR3 sequence is 16 residues long. The CDR3 sequence is CASSPNFNLGNQPQHF. The DNA for the CDR3 is TGTGCCAGCAGTCCTAACTTTAACCTGGGCAATCAGCCCCAGCATTTT.

The J gene is TRBJ2-5, the V gene TRBV7-2; perhaps TRBD2 as D (5 bases). The CDR3 totals 13 residues. CDR1 is SGHTA, CDR2 FQGNSA, per germline. The V and J ends lost 11 bases and 4 bases respectively, with 17 bases between them. CDR3 nucleotides: TGTGCCTCCACGAGGGAGAGAAGAGAGACCCAGTACTTC. It is translated as CASTRERRETQYF.

This clone appeared a few times. V usage is TRBV30 and J usage is TRBJ2-6; D is perhaps TRBD1 (6 bases). V was cut by 7 bases and J by 1 base, with 8 bases left in between. Germline CDR1 reads GTSNPN; CDR2 reads SVGIG (reference sequence). The CDR3 is made up of 13 amino acids. The CDR3 nucleotides read TGTGCCTTCACAGGGTCTGGGGCCAACGTCCTGACTTTC. It is translated as CAFTGSGANVLTF.

This chain links TRBV5-4 with TRBJ1-2, with 7 nucleotides matching TRBD1. Germline-derived CDR1 and CDR2 are SGHNT and YYREEE (reference sequence). The CDR3 has 14 amino acids. The V segment lost 4 bases and the J segment 4 bases; nucleotides outside the gene matches: 7. The CDR3 DNA follows: TGTGCCAGCAGCCCCATACAGGGGCTCTATGGCTACACCTTC. Translation: CASSPIQGLYGYTF.

The rearrangement links TRBV20-1 to TRBJ2-7, with D unresolved. The V and J ends lost 5 bases and 4 bases respectively, with 9 bases between them. Germline V gene data show CDR1 as DFQATT and CDR2 as SNEGSKA (reference sequence). The CDR3 extends over 11 amino acids. For the CDR3, the DNA is TGCAGTGCTGTGGGCTTATACGAGCAGTACTTC. It is translated as CSAVGLYEQYF.

The chain carries TRBV27 and TRBJ2-1; 11 bases line up with TRBD1. Germline V lookup: CDR1 MNHEY, CDR2 SMNVEV (reference sequence). V shed 6 bases, J shed 3 bases, and the junction held 7 bases outside the gene matches. The CDR3 sequence is 16 residues long. The DNA of the CDR3 is TGTGCCAGCAGGGGGACAGGGGGATACCACTACAATGAGCAGTTCTTC. Protein sequence: CASRGTGGYHYNEQFF.

V gene TRBV27 combines with J gene TRBJ1-2; no clear D. The ends were cut back, 6 bases at V and 5 bases at J, with 19 bases in the middle. The CDR3 loop spans 15 amino acids. The germline V gene encodes CDR1 MNHEY and CDR2 SMNVEV (reference sequence). CDR3 region: CASRTVRGGLYGYTF. Here the CDR3 DNA reads TGTGCCAGCAGGACCGTCCGGGGAGGCCTTTATGGCTACACCTTC.

This clone was seen once. The chain employs TRBV5-1 and TRBJ1-3, with D maybe TRBD1 (6 bases). The CDR3 is 14 residues long. The V gene lost 3 bases and the J gene lost 3 bases, with 10 bases spanning the gap. Per the germline V gene, CDR1 is SGHRS and CDR2 is YFSETQ. The CDR3 nucleotides are TGCGCCAGCAGCTCAACGGACAGTGGAAACACCATATATTTT. Its protein product is CASSSTDSGNTIYF.

The genes are TRBV5-1 and TRBJ1-5; tentative D call: TRBD1 (6 bases). The V gene lost 4 bases and the J gene lost 4 bases, with 12 bases spanning the gap. CDR1 SGHRS and CDR2 YFSETQ come from the germline V gene. CDR3 size: 14 residues. The CDR3 region has the DNA TGCGCCAGCAGCACGGGACAACGGAATCAGCCCCAGCATTTT. Encoded protein: CASSTGQRNQPQHF.

V is TRBV11-2 and J is TRBJ1-2; 7 bases are shared with TRBD1. Germline V gene sequence: CDR1 SGHAT, CDR2 FQNNGV. This CDR3 contains 15 residues. V gave up 5 bases and J gave up 1 base; unmatched junction bases: 7. The CDR3 nucleotides read TGTGCCAGCAGCCCATCTGGGACAGATAACTATGGCTACACCTTC. As protein: CASSPSGTDNYGYTF.

V usage is TRBV30 and J usage is TRBJ1-3, with D perhaps matching TRBD1 (5 bases). V lost 5 bases to trimming and J lost 1 base, with 12 bases between them. The germline CDR1 and CDR2 sequences are GTSNPN and SVGIG (reference sequence). This CDR3 is 14 amino acids long. The CDR3 DNA sequence: TGTGCCTGGGGAATGGGGGGATCTGGAAACACCATATATTTT. Protein sequence: CAWGMGGSGNTIYF. Filled out from reference TRBV30 and TRBJ1-3, the complete variable domain reads SQTIHQWPATLVQPVGSPLSLECTVEGTSNPNLYWYRQAAGRGLQLLFYSVGIGQISSEVPQNLSASRPQDRQFILSSKKLLLSDSGFYLCAWGMGGSGNTIYFGEGSWLTVV.

V and J are TRBV28 and TRBJ2-1; 8 bases fit TRBD2. The CDR3 spans 13 residues. V gave up 6 bases and J gave up 9 bases; unmatched junction bases: 7. Germline V gene data show CDR1 as MDHEN and CDR2 as SYDVKM. CDR3 DNA sequence: TGTGCCAGCAGGAGACTAGCGCACAGTGAGCAGTTCTTC. This sequence encodes CASRRLAHSEQFF.

V is TRBV5-1 and J is TRBJ1-2; TRBD1 matches at 12 bases. The CDR3 totals 14 residues. Germline CDR1 SGHRS, CDR2 YFSETQ. V lost 4 bases to trimming and J lost 6 bases; unmatched junction nucleotides: 4. The CDR3 DNA reads TGCGCCAGCAGCCCGGGACAGGGGGCAGATGGCTACACCTTC. Amino acids: CASSPGQGADGYTF. Variable domain in full (rest from reference TRBV5-1 and TRBJ1-2): KAGVTQTPRYLIKTRGQQVTLSCSPISGHRSVSWYQQTPGQGLQFLFEYFSETQRNKGNFPGRFSGRQFSNSRSEMNVSTLELGDSALYLCASSPGQGADGYTFGSGTRLTVV.

This rearrangement joins TRBV6-5 to TRBJ2-3; 7 nucleotides agree with TRBD1. This CDR3 has 15 residues. Losses at the gene ends were 0 bases for V and 1 base for J; bases not matched to a gene: 1. Germline CDR1 MNHEY, CDR2 SVGAGI. The CDR3 region is CASSYSGQGTDTQYF. The DNA of the CDR3 is TGTGCCAGCAGTTACTCCGGACAGGGCACAGATACGCAGTATTTT.

Only a few counts were recorded for this clone. The chain combines TRBV6-5 with TRBJ2-5; TRBD1 matches at 7 bases. Germline V lookup: CDR1 MNHEY, CDR2 SVGAGI. V lost 3 bases and J lost 6; bases outside the gene matches: 7. The CDR3 has 14 amino acids. The CDR3 sequence is CASSYLKGAQTQYF. Written as DNA, the CDR3 is TGTGCCAGCAGTTATTTGAAGGGGGCCCAGACCCAGTACTTC.

The chain joins TRBV25-1 to TRBJ2-7; D unclear. The ends were cut back, 3 bases at V and 5 bases at J, with 11 bases in the middle. This CDR3 is 13 amino acids long. CDR1 and CDR2 (germline): MGHDK, SYGVNS. The CDR3 region has the DNA TGTGCCAGCAGTGACTTTCAGACTCACGAGCAGTACTTC. It yields the protein CASSDFQTHEQYF.

This chain uses TRBV6-1 with TRBJ2-7; 10 bases are shared with TRBD1. The germline gives CDR1 MNHNS, CDR2 SASEGT. With 0 bases clipped from V and 4 bases from J, the junction kept 6 bases outside the gene matches. The CDR3 runs to 16 residues. DNA of the CDR3: TGTGCCAGCAGTGAAGCGCGCGACAGGGGGCTGTACGAGCAGTACTTC. It yields the protein CASSEARDRGLYEQYF.

The chain joins TRBV29-1 to TRBJ2-3; 10 positions match TRBD2. The germline V gene has CDR1 SQVTM and CDR2 ANQGSEA. Trimming removed 4 bases from V and 5 bases from J; junction bases left unmatched: 9. The CDR3 sequence is 15 residues long. The CDR3 sequence: CSVGRSGRAGDTQYF. The DNA for the CDR3 is TGCAGCGTTGGGAGGAGCGGGAGGGCCGGAGATACGCAGTATTTT.

This chain connects TRBV6-6 to TRBJ2-1, with unresolved D. Germline values: CDR1 MNHNY, CDR2 SVGAGI (reference sequence). V was cut by 4 bases and J by 7 bases, with 17 bases left in between. The CDR3 totals 15 residues. The CDR3 nucleotides read TGTGCCAGCAGTTTTGGCGGTGCTTCGGTTAATGAGCAGTTCTTC. It codes for CASSFGGASVNEQFF.